The T cell receptor beta chain described here comes from a study of T-cell reconstitution after alpha-beta-depleted transplantation in children. This clonotype was observed at least ten times. Its target is not known. Study-wide results and limits: Several hundred rapidly expanded clones from non-depleted graft cells reportedly supplied alpha-beta T cells about two months post-transplant.

Library preparation (for TCRbeta) was performed with unique molecular identifiers. Each CDR3 protein is one row after TCRdb ran MiXCR on the PCR reads. The table includes tens of thousands of distinct CDR3 sequences, 5.8% detected once. This material consisted of PBMCs, mostly from graft donor cells, taken 60 days after TCRalphabeta/CD19-depleted stem cell transplant. The sequence was collected from a female patient aged 2-10 years who had a stem cell transplant for aplastic anemia, so the T cells may come from the graft donor.

The CDR3 loop is CASSFSGTSGGKDNEQFF. The CDR3 DNA reads TGTGCCAGCAGCTTCTCCGGGACTAGCGGGGGGAAAGACAATGAGCAGTTCTTC. The rearrangement uses TRBV11-3 and TRBJ2-1; 15 bases are shared with TRBD2. Germline loops: CDR1 SGHNT, CDR2 YENEEA. The J segment lost 5 bases and the V segment lost 3 bases, leaving 8 bases of the junction unmatched. The CDR3 is made up of 18 amino acids.